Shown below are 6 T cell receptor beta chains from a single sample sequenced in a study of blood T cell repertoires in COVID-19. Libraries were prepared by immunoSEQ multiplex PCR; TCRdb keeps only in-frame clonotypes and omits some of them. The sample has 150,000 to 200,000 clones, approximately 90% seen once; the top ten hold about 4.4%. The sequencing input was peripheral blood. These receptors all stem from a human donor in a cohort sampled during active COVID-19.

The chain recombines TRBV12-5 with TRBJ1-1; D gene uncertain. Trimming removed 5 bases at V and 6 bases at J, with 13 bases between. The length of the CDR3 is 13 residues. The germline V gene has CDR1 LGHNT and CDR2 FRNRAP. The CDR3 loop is CASGTPGSAEAFF. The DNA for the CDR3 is TGTGCTAGTGGTACCCCCGGGTCCGCTGAAGCTTTCTTT.

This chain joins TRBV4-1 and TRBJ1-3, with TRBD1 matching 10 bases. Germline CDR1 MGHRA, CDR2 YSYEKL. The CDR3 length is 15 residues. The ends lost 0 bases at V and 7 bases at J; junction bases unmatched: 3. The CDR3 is CASSQDDRGHNTIYF. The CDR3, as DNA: TGCGCCAGCAGCCAAGATGACAGGGGGCATAACACCATATATTTT.

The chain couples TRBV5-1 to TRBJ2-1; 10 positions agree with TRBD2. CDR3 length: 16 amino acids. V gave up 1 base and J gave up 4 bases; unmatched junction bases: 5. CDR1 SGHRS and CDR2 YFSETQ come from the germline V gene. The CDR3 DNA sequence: TGCGCCAGCAGCTTGAAACTAGCGGGACGTTACAATGAGCAGTTCTTC. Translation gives CASSLKLAGRYNEQFF.

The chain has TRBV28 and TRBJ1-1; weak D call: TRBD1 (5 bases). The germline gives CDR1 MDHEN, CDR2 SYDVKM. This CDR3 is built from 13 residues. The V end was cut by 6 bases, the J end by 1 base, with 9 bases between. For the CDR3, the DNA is TGTGCCAGCAGCGGGGGATGGAACACTGAAGCTTTCTTT. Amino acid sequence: CASSGGWNTEAFF.

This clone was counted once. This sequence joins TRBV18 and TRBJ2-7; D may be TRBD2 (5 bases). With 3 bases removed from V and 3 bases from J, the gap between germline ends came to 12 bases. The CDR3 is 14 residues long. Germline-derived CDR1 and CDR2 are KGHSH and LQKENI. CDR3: CASSPHSGNYEQYF. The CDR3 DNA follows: TGTGCCAGCTCACCCCACAGCGGAAACTACGAGCAGTACTTC.

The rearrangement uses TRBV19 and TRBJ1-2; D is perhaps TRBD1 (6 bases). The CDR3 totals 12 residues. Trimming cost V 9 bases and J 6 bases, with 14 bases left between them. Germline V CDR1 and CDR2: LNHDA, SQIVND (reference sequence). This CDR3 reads CASSRRGDGYTF. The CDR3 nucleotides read TGTGCCAGCTCCCGCAGGGGCGATGGCTACACCTTC.